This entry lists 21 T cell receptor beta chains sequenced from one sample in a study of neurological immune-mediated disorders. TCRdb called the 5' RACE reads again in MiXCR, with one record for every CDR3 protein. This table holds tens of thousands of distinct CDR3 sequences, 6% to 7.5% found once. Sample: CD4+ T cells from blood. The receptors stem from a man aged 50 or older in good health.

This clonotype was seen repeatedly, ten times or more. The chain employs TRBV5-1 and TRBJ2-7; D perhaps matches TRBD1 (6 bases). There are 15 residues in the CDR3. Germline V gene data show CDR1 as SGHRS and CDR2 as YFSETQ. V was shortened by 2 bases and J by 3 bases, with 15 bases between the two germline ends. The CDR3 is CASSLTQGTFYEQYF. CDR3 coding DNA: TGCGCCAGCAGCTTAACCCAGGGGACATTCTACGAGCAGTACTTC.

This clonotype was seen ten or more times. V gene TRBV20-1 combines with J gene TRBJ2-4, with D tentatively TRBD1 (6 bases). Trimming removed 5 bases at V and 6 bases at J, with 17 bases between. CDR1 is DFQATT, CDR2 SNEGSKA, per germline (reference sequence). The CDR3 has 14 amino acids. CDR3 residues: CSAAPAGERNIQYF. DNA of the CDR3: TGCAGTGCTGCCCCCGCAGGGGAGAGAAACATTCAGTACTTC.

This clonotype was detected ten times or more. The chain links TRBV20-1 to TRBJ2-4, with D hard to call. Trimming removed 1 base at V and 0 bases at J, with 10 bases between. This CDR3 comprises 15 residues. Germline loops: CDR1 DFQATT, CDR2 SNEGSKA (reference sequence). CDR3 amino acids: CSARVLRVAKNIQYF. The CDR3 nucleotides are TGCAGTGCTAGAGTCCTTCGCGTAGCCAAAAACATTCAGTACTTC.

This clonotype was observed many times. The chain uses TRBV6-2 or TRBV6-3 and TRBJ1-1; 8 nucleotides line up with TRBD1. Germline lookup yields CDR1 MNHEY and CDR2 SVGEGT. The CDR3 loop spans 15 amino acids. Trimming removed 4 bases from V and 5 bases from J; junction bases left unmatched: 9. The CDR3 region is CASSFLGQGQTEAFF. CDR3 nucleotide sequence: TGTGCCAGCAGTTTCCTCGGACAGGGTCAAACTGAAGCTTTCTTT.

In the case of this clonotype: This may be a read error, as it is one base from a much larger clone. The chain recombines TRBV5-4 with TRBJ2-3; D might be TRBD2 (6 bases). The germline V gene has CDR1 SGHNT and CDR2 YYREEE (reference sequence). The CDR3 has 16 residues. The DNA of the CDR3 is TGTGCCAGCAGCGCCCCTCGGCTAGCGAGCACAGATAAGCAGTATTTT. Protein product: CASSAPRLASTDKQYF.

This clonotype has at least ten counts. CDR3 nucleotides: TGTGCCAGCAGTTACTCGATCCTTAGAGAAGAGCAGTACTTC. Its translation is CASSYSILREEQYF. This rearrangement joins TRBV6-5 to TRBJ2-7; D is undetermined. The CDR3 has 14 amino acids. Germline V gene lookup returns CDR1 MNHEY and CDR2 SVGAGI. Trimming removed 0 bases at V and 7 bases at J, with 13 bases between.

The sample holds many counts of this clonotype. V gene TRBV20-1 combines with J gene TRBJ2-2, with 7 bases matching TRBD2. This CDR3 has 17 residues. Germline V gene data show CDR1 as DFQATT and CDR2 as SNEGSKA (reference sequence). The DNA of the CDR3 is TGCAGCTTGCCCCGGGGTAGCGCGGGAGTTAGCACCGGGGAGCTGTTTTTT. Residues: CSLPRGSAGVSTGELFF.

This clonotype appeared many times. DNA for the CDR3: TGTGCCAGCAGAGGGGCTAGCGGGAGAGGGGCAGATACGCAGTATTTT. It yields the protein CASRGASGRGADTQYF. This chain uses TRBV6-2 or TRBV6-3 with TRBJ2-3; 10 bases fit TRBD2. V lost 6 bases, J lost 4 bases, and 10 bases stayed unmatched. The CDR3 extends over 16 amino acids. The germline CDR1 and CDR2 sequences are MNHEY and SVGEGT.

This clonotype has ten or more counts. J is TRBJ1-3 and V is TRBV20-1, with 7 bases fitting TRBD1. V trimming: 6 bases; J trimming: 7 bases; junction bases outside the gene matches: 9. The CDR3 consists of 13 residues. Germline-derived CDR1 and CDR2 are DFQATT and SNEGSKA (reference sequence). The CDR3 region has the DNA TGCAGTGCGGGGGCGACAGGGCTGAACACCATATATTTT. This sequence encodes CSAGATGLNTIYF.

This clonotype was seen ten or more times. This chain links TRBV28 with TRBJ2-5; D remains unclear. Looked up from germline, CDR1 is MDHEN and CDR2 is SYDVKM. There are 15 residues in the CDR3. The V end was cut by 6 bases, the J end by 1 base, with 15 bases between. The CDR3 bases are TGTGCCAGCAGACTTCCCCTGGGCAGCCAAGAGACCCAGTACTTC. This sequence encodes CASRLPLGSQETQYF.

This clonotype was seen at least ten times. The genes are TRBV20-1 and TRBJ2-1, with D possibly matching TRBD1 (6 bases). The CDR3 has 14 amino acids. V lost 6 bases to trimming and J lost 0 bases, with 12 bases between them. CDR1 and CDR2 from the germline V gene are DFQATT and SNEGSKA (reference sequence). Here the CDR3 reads CSAGRGNSYNEQFF. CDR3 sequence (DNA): TGCAGTGCGGGTAGGGGGAACTCCTACAATGAGCAGTTCTTC.

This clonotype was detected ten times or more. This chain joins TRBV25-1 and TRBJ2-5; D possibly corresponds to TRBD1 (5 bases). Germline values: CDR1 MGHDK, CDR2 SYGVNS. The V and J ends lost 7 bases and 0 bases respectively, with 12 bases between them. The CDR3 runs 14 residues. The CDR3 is CASKDNLYQETQYF. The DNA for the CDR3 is TGTGCCAGCAAGGACAATTTGTACCAAGAGACCCAGTACTTC. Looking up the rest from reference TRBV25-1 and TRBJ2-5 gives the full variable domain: EADIYQTPRYLVIGTGKKITLECSQTMGHDKMYWYQQDPGMELHLIHYSYGVNSTEKGDLSSESTVSRIRTEHFPLTLESARPSHTSQYLCASKDNLYQETQYFGPGTRLLVL.

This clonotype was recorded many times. In nucleotides, the CDR3 is TGCGCCAGCAGCCTCGGACAGGGTCCCCAGCATTTT. Translated, it gives CASSLGQGPQHF. The rearrangement links TRBV5-1 to TRBJ1-5; 8 bases are a match to TRBD1. V trimming: 4 bases; J trimming: 10 bases; junction bases outside the gene matches: 4. The CDR3 extends over 12 amino acids. The germline gives CDR1 SGHRS, CDR2 YFSETQ.

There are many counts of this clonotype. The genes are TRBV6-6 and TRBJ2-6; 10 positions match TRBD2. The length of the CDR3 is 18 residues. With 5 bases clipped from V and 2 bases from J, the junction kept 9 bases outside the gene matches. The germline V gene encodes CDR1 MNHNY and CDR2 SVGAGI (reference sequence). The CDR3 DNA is TGTGCCAGCAGTACGGGACTAGCGACATTCGCTGGGGCCAACGTCCTGACTTTC. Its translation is CASSTGLATFAGANVLTF.

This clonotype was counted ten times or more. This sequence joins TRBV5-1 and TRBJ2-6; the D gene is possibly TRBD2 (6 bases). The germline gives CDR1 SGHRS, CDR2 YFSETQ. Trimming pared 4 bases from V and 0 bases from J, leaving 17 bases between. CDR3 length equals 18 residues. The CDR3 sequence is CASSASGTALSGANVLTF. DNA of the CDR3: TGCGCCAGCAGCGCCTCCGGGACTGCCCTCTCTGGGGCCAACGTCCTGACTTTC.

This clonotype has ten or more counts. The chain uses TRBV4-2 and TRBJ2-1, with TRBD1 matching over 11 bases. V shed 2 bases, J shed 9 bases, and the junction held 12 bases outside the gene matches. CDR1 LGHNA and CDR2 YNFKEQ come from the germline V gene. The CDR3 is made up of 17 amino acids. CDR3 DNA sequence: TGTGCCAGCAGCCAACCTGACGCCCGGACAGGGGGCGGTGAGCAGTTCTTC. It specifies CASSQPDARTGGGEQFF.

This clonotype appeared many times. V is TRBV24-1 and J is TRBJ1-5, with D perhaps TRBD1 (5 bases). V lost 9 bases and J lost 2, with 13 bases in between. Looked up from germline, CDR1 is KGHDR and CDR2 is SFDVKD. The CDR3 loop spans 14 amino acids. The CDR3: CATGAGTGNQPQHF. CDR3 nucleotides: TGTGCCACCGGAGCCGGGACCGGCAATCAGCCCCAGCATTTT.

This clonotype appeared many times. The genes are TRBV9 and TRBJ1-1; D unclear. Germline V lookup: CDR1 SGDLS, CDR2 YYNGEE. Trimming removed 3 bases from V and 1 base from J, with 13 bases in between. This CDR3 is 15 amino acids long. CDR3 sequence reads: CASSDSPAENTEAFF. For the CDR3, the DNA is TGTGCCAGCAGCGATAGCCCAGCTGAGAACACTGAAGCTTTCTTT.

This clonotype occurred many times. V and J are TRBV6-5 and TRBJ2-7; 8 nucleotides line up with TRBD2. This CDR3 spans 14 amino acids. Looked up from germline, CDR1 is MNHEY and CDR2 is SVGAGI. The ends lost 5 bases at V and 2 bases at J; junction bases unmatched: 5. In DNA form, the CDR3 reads TGTGCCAGCAGTCAGGGACTAGGAGCCTACGAGCAGTACTTC. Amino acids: CASSQGLGAYEQYF.

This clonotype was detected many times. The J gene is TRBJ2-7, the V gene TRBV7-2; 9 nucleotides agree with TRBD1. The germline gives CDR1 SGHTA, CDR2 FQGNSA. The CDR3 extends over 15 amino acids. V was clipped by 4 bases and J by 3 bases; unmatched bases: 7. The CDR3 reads CASSSQGAGVYEQYF. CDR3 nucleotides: TGTGCCAGCAGCTCACAGGGGGCAGGTGTCTACGAGCAGTACTTC.

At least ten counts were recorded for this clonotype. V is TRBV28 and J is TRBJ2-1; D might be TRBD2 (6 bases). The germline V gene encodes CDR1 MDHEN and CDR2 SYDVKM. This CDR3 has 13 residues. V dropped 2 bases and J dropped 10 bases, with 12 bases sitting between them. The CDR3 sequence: CASSLGREKEQFF. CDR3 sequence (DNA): TGTGCCAGCAGTTTAGGCCGGGAGAAGGAGCAGTTCTTC.